This T cell receptor (beta chain) stems from a study of metastatic and nonmetastatic thyroid tumors. Study-wide context: Thyroid patients, malignant and benign, had repertoires compared across blood and tumor or nodule tissue.

Original data processing: A classifier of distant metastasis in papillary thyroid cancer was built from CDR3 differences (across clinicopathological groups). TCRdb re-analyzed the PCR reads using MiXCR. TCRdb's processing, not the authors' own work, is the source of the V and J calls. Among over 30,000 clones listed, 33% were seen once. Regarding this clone: Its matching antigen is unknown.

No patient had received any treatment before thyroid surgery. Findings and caveats of the study: Benign nodules were reported to have significantly lower TCR beta diversity than malignant thyroid tumors, in blood and tumor.

The length of the CDR3 is 15 residues. Germline V gene lookup returns CDR1 SGHRS and CDR2 YFSETQ. The germline V and J ends were trimmed by 4 bases and 8 bases, with 18 bases remaining between them. The TCR was taken from a female donor with papillary thyroid cancer or a benign thyroid nodule (not recorded which). Some clones in this sample may be carry-over from other donors' samples. Sample: tumor tissue. The rearrangement links TRBV5-1 to TRBJ2-2; tentatively, D is TRBD2 (6 bases). In nucleotides, the CDR3 is TGCGCCAGCAGCCCGGGGACTCCCCTTATGGGGGAGCTGTTTTTT. Its protein product is CASSPGTPLMGELFF.